This TCR beta chain was sequenced in a study of blood T cell repertoires in COVID-19. Looked up from germline, CDR1 is LGHDT and CDR2 is YNNKEL (reference sequence). Trimming pared 6 bases from V and 7 bases from J, leaving 13 bases between. There are 14 residues in the CDR3. Original handling: Using reference gene primer amplification, nucleated cell counts were estimated. Libraries were prepared by immunoSEQ multiplex PCR; TCRdb keeps only in-frame clonotypes and omits some of them. The DNA gave D and trimming, while V, J and clone size come from that table. The table has about 97,000 clones, roughly 86% seen once.

The origin of this receptor is a human donor in a cohort sampled during active COVID-19. The V call is TRBV3-1 (or the pseudogene TRBV3-2), the J call TRBJ1-6; D remains ambiguous. Specimen: peripheral blood. CDR3 residues: CASRQAGGNSPLHF. The CDR3 bases are TGTGCCAGCAGGCAGGCAGGTGGAAATTCACCCCTCCACTTT.